This entry describes one TCR beta chain. What it binds is not known. The sample originates from a study of type 1 regulatory T cells. Study details: T-allo10 is a Tr1-enriched, alloantigen-specific CD4 T cell product made in vitro.

TCRdb re-called the reads with MiXCR, one entry per CDR3 protein. The table shows roughly 67,000 distinct CDR3 sequences, with roughly three fifths occurring only once. T-allo10 cells from the graft donor were described as anergic, host-alloantigen-specific, and alloantigen-specific suppressors. The V end lost 6 bases, the J end lost 4 bases, and 12 bases lay between the germline ends. The CDR3 totals 13 residues. The germline gives CDR1 SNHLY, CDR2 FYNNEI. This sequence was found in a human donor in good health. The V and J genes are TRBV2 and TRBJ1-1; no clear D gene. Material: cultured T cells, either the whole culture or a sorted T cell fraction (not recorded which). Regarding subset: Tr1-enriched cell product generated in vitro against host alloantigens. The DNA of the CDR3 is TGTGCCAGCAGCGGACGTTTGAGCACTGAAGCTTTCTTT. As protein: CASSGRLSTEAFF.